This section outlines one T cell receptor (beta chain) sequence together with its context. The target antigen is unknown. Peripheral blood samples of around 11 milliliters were drawn from each donor. This sample was included in a study of blood T cells in healthy people across ages. Study details: Template switching picked up about one barcoded beta molecule for each two T cells.

It was with a sample-barcoded 5' primer and a J-beta primer mix that a second PCR of roughly 7 to 12 cycles was run. Every molecule of cDNA carried a tag from a template-switch adaptor with 12 random nucleotides. TCRdb fed the 5' RACE reads into MiXCR, producing one record per CDR3 protein. The sample holds under 2,000,000 distinct CDR3 sequences, roughly 50% seen once. The CDR3 loop spans 15 amino acids. Trimming took 3 bases from V and 6 from J, leaving 16 bases between them. Germline CDR1 LGHDT, CDR2 YNNKEL (reference sequence). General study findings and limits: Diversity figures derived from one million T cells were judged to underestimate the true value.

Sequenced input: blood. The clonotype originates from a woman aged 40 to 50 in good health. The gene calls are TRBV3-1 and TRBJ2-3; D is possibly TRBD1 (6 bases). CDR3 nucleotides: TGTGCCAGCAGCCAGGATCACTACAGGGTTGATACGCAGTATTTT. This sequence encodes CASSQDHYRVDTQYF.